The rows below give T cell receptor beta chains drawn from one sample of a study of lymphopenia after photon versus proton radiotherapy. Sequencing used immunoSEQ multiplex PCR; TCRdb keeps in-frame clones, though not all of them. The repertoire holds 15,000 or so clones, with 82% as singletons. Sequencing used peripheral blood, obtained from a patient treated with photon-based radiotherapy. These receptors were taken from a man in his fifties or sixties with gastric cancer. CDR3s include the opening cysteine and the closing phenylalanine or tryptophan. The order of the fields is clone size, D gene, V gene, J gene, CDR3 protein, CDR3 DNA. A D gene is named only where the DNA matches it firmly. Size is stated for part of the rows, as once, few or many counts, or as a class when the clone is expanded.

>few|TRBD2|TRBV27|TRBJ2-3
CASTKYGGAPDTQYF
TGTGCCAGCACCAAATACGGGGGGGCCCCCGATACGCAGTATTTT
>NA|NA|TRBV18|TRBJ2-3
CASSIPGADTQYF
TGTGCCAGCTCAATTCCGGGGGCAGATACGCAGTATTTT
>NA|NA|TRBV7-8|TRBJ1-5
CASSPAGGGQPQHF
TGTGCCAGCAGCCCAGCTGGGGGAGGTCAGCCCCAGCATTTT
>NA|NA|TRBV6-5|TRBJ2-3
CATASSTDTQYF
TGTGCCACAGCATCTAGCACAGATACGCAGTATTTT
>NA|TRBD1|TRBV11-2|TRBJ1-1
CASRTGGNTEAFF
TGTGCCAGCAGAACAGGGGGGAACACTGAAGCTTTCTTT
>few|TRBD1|TRBV6-5|TRBJ2-1
CASSRNYRGDNEQFF
TGTGCCAGCAGTAGAAACTACAGGGGCGACAATGAGCAGTTCTTC
>few|NA|TRBV9|TRBJ2-2
CASSAFTSGELFF
TGTGCCAGCAGCGCCTTCACCTCCGGGGAGCTGTTTTTT
>NA|NA|TRBV19|TRBJ1-5
CASSLPRVQSNQPQHF
TGTGCCAGTAGCCTACCCAGGGTGCAGAGCAATCAGCCCCAGCATTTT
>NA|NA|TRBV7-9|TRBJ2-3
CASSLRTDTQYF
TGTGCCAGCAGCTTAAGGACAGATACGCAGTATTTT
>NA|NA|TRBV5-6|TRBJ2-5
CASSPDYHWETQYF
TGTGCCAGCAGCCCGGACTATCATTGGGAGACCCAGTACTTC
>once|NA|TRBV7-2|TRBJ2-3
CASSLALGRGPDTQYF
TGTGCCAGCAGCTTAGCGCTGGGCAGGGGTCCAGATACGCAGTATTTT
>NA|TRBD2|TRBV7-2|TRBJ2-1
CASSLARTSNEQFF
TGTGCCAGCAGCTTAGCGAGGACTAGCAATGAGCAGTTCTTC
>medium-sized|NA|TRBV29-1|TRBJ1-1
CSTSGGSVSEAFF
TGCAGCACGTCGGGGGGGTCTGTCTCTGAAGCTTTCTTT
>NA|NA|TRBV10-3|TRBJ2-7
CAISPLPGAEQYF
TGTGCCATCAGTCCCTTGCCGGGGGCCGAGCAGTACTTC
>NA|NA|TRBV18|TRBJ2-3
CASSPGGYTDTQYF
TGTGCCAGCTCACCGGGAGGTTACACAGATACGCAGTATTTT
>NA|NA|TRBV19|TRBJ2-7
CASSIEDTEQYF
TGTGCCAGTAGTATAGAGGACACCGAGCAGTACTTC
>NA|NA|TRBV21-1|TRBJ1-5
CASSKKTGLASNQPQHF
TGTGCCAGCAGCAAAAAGACAGGACTCGCGTCCAATCAGCCCCAGCATTTT
>medium-sized|TRBD1|TRBV19|TRBJ1-5
CATADRINQPQHF
TGTGCCACGGCGGACAGGATCAATCAGCCCCAGCATTTT
>few|TRBD1|TRBV19|TRBJ1-5
CASSIAGNRGFHQPQHF
TGTGCCAGTAGTATTGCTGGCAACAGGGGGTTCCATCAGCCCCAGCATTTT
>NA|TRBD2|TRBV5-1|TRBJ2-6
CASRGLRSGPGANVLTF
TGCGCCAGCAGAGGCCTCCGTAGCGGGCCCGGGGCCAACGTCCTGACTTTC
>few|NA|TRBV11-2|TRBJ2-1
CASSLSSTSYNEQFF
TGTGCCAGCAGCTTAAGCAGTACTTCCTACAATGAGCAGTTCTTC
>NA|NA|TRBV5-1|TRBJ2-2
CASSQESTGELFF
TGCGCCAGCAGCCAGGAAAGCACCGGGGAGCTGTTTTTT
>few|NA|TRBV6-6|TRBJ1-1
CASILQQNTEAFF
TGTGCCAGCATCCTACAGCAGAACACTGAAGCTTTCTTT
>few|TRBD2|TRBV9|TRBJ2-1
CASSAADVLAGGSNEQFF
TGTGCCAGCAGCGCGGCTGACGTACTAGCGGGGGGGTCCAATGAGCAGTTCTTC